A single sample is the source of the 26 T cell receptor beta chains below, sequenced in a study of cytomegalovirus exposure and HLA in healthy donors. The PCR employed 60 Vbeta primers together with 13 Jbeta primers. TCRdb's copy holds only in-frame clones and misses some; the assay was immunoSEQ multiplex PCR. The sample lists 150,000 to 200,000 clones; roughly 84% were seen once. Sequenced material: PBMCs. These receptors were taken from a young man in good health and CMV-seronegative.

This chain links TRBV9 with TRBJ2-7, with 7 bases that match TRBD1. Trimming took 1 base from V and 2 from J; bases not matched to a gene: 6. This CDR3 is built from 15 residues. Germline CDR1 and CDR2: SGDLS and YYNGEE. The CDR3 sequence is CASSVTGTAPYEQYF. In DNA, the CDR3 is TGTGCCAGCAGCGTAACCGGGACAGCTCCCTACGAGCAGTACTTC.

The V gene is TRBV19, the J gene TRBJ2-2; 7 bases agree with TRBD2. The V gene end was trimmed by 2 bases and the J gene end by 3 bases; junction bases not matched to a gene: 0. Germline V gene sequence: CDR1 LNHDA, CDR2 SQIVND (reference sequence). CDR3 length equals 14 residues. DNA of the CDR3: TGTGCCAGTAGTATACGGGGGGACACCGGGGAGCTGTTTTTT. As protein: CASSIRGDTGELFF. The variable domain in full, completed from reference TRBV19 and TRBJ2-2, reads DGGITQSPKYLFRKEGQNVTLSCEQNLNHDAMYWYRQDPGQGLRLIYYSQIVNDFQKGDIAEGYSVSREKKESFPLTVTSAQKNPTAFYLCASSIRGDTGELFFGEGSRLTVL.

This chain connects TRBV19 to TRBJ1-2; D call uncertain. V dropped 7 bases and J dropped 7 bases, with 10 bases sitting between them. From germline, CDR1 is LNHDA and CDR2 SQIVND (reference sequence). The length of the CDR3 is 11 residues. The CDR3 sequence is CASNRGAGYTF. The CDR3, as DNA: TGTGCCAGTAACCGGGGTGCTGGCTACACCTTC.

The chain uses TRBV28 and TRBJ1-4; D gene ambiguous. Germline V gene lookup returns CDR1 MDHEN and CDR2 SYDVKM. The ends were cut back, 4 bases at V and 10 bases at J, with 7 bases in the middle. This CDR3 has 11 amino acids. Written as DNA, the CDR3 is TGTGCCAGCAGTTACAATCGAAAACTGTTTTTT. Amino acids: CASSYNRKLFF.

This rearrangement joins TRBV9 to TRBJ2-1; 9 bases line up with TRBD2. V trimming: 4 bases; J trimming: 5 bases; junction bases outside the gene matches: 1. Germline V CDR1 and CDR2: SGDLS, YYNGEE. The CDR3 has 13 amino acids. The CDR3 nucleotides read TGTGCCAGCAGCATAGCGGGGGACAATGAGCAGTTCTTC. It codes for CASSIAGDNEQFF. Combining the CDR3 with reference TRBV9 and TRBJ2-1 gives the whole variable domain DSGVTQTPKHLITATGQRVTLRCSPRSGDLSVYWYQQSLDQGLQFLIQYYNGEERAKGNILERFSAQQFPDLHSELNLSSLELGDSALYFCASSIAGDNEQFFGPGTRLTVL.

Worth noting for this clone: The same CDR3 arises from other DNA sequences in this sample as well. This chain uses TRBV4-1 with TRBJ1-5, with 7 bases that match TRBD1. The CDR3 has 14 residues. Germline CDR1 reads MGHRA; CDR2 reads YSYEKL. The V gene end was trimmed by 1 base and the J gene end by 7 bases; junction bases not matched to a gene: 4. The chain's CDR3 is CASSQGQGGQPQHF. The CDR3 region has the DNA TGCGCCAGCAGCCAAGGACAGGGTGGCCAGCCCCAGCATTTT.

The CDR3 protein is CASSYAGIRNEQYF. Written as DNA, the CDR3 is TGTGCCAGCAGTTACGCGGGGATTCGGAACGAGCAGTACTTC. The chain is built from TRBV6-5 and TRBJ2-7; TRBD2 might be the D (6 bases). V gave up 2 bases and J gave up 5 bases, with 13 bases separating them. This CDR3 is 14 amino acids long. The germline gives CDR1 MNHEY, CDR2 SVGAGI.

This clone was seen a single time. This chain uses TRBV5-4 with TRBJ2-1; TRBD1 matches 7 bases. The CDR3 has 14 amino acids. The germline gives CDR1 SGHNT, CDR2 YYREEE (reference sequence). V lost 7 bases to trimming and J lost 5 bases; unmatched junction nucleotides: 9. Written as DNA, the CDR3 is TGTGCCAGCCTTAGACAGGGAGACAACAATGAGCAGTTCTTC. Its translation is CASLRQGDNNEQFF.

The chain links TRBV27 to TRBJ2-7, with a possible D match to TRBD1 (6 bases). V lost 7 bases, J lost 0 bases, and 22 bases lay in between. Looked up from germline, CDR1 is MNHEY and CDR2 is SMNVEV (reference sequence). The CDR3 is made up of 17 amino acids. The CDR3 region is CASNSALPGHHSYEQYF. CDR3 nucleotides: TGTGCCAGCAATTCCGCCCTACCGGGACATCACTCCTACGAGCAGTACTTC.

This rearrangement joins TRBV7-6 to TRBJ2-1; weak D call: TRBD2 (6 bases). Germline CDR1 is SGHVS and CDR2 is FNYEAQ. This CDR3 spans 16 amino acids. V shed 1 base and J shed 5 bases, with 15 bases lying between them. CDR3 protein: CASSLVGGAPNNEQFF. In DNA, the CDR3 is TGTGCCAGCAGCTTAGTGGGGGGAGCCCCAAACAATGAGCAGTTCTTC.

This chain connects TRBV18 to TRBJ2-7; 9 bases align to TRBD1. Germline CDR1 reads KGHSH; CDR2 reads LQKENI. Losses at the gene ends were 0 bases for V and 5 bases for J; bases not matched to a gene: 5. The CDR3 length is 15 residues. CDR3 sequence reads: CASSPPGQGINEQYF. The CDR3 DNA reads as TGTGCCAGCTCACCACCGGGACAGGGTATAAACGAGCAGTACTTC.

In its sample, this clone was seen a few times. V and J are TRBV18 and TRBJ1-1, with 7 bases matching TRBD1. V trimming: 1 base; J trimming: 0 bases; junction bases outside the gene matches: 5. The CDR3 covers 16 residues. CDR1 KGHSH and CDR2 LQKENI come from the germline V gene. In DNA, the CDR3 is TGTGCCAGCTCACCACAGGGGGCAGGTTTGAACACTGAAGCTTTCTTT. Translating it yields CASSPQGAGLNTEAFF. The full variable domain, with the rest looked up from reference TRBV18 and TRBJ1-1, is NAGVMQNPRHLVRRRGQEARLRCSPMKGHSHVYWYRQLPEEGLKFMVYLQKENIIDESGMPKERFSAEFPKEGPSILRIQQVVRGDSAAYFCASSPQGAGLNTEAFFGQGTRLTVV.

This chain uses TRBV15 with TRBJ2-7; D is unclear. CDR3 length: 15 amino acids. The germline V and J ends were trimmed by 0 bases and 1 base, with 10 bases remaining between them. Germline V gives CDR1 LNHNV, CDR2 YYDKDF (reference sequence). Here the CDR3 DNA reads TGTGCCACCAGCAGAGATTCTGCGCGGTCCTACGAGCAGTACTTC. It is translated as CATSRDSARSYEQYF.

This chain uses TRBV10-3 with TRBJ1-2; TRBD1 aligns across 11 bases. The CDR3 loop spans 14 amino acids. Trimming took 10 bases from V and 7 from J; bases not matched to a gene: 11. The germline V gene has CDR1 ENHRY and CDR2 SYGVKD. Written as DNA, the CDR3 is TGTGCCAAATTACCGGGACAGGGGGAAATTGGCTACACCTTC. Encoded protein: CAKLPGQGEIGYTF.

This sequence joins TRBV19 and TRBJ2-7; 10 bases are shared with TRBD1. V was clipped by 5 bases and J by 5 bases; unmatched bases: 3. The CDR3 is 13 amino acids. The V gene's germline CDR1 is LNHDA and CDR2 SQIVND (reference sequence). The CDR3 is CASSLGTGDEQYF. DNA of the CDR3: TGTGCCAGTAGTCTCGGGACAGGGGACGAGCAGTACTTC.

CDR3 coding DNA: TGTGCCAGCAGTTTTGGCGGGGAGGGCTACGATACGCAGTATTTT. Its protein product is CASSFGGEGYDTQYF. V usage is TRBV27 and J usage is TRBJ2-3, with 7 bases identical to TRBD2. Trimming removed 3 bases from V and 6 bases from J; junction bases left unmatched: 9. Germline loops: CDR1 MNHEY, CDR2 SMNVEV (reference sequence). This CDR3 region has 15 residues.

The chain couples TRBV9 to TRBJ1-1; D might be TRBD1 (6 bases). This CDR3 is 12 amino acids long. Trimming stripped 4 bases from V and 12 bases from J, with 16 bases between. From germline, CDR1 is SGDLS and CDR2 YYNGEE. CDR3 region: CASSSRTGLSFF. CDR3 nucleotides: TGTGCCAGCAGCTCCCGAACAGGGCTATCTTTCTTT.

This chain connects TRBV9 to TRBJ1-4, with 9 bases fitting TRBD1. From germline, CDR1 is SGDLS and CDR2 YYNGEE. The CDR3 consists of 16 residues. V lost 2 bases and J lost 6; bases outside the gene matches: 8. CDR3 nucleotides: TGTGCCAGCAGCGTCCTTTCGGGACAGGGACATGAAAAACTGTTTTTT. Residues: CASSVLSGQGHEKLFF.

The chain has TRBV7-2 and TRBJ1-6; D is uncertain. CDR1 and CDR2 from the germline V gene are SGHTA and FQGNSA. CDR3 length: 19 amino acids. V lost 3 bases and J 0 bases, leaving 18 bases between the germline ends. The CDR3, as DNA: TGTGCCAGCAGCTTCTCCCCTGCCCGGGAGAGCTCCTATAATTCACCCCTCCACTTT. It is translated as CASSFSPARESSYNSPLHF. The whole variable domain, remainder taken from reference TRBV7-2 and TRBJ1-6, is GAGVSQSPSNKVTEKGKDVELRCDPISGHTALYWYRQSLGQGLEFLIYFQGNSAPDKSGLPSDRFSAERTGGSVSTLTIQRTQQEDSAVYLCASSFSPARESSYNSPLHFGNGTRLTVT.

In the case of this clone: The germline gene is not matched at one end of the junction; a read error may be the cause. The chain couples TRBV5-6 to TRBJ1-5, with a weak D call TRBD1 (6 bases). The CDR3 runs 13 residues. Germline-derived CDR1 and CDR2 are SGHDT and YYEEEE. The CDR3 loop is CASSSGGNQPQHF. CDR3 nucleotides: TGTGCCAGCAGCTCGGGGGGCAACCAGCCCCAGCATTTT.

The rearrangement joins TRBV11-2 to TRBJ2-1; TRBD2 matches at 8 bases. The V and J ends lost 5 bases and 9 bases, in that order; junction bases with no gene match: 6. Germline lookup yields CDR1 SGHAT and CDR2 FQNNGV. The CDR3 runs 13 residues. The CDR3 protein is CASSLPAGGEQFF. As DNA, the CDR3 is TGTGCCAGCAGCCTACCGGCGGGGGGTGAGCAGTTCTTC.

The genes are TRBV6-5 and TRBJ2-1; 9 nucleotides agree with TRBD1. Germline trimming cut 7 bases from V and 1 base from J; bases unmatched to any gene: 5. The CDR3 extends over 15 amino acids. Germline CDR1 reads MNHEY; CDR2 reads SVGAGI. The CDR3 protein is CASIKTGGSYNEQFF. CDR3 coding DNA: TGTGCCAGCATTAAGACAGGGGGATCCTACAATGAGCAGTTCTTC.

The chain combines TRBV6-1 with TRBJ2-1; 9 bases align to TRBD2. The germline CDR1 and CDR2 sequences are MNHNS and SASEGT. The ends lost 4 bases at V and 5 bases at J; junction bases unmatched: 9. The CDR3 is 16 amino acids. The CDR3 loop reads CASSGIAGEGHNEQFF. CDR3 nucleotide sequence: TGTGCCAGCAGTGGGATAGCGGGAGAGGGTCACAATGAGCAGTTCTTC.

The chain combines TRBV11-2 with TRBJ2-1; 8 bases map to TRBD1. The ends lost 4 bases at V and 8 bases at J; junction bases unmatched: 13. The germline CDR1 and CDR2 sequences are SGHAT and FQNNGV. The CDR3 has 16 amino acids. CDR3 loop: CASSYEGQVIQDEQFF. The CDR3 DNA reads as TGTGCCAGCAGCTACGAGGGACAGGTCATACAAGATGAGCAGTTCTTC.

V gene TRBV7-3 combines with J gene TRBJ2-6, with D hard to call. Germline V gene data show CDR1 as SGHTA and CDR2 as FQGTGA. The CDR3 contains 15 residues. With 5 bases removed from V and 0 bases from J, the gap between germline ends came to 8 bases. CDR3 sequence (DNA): TGTGCCAGCAGCCGAGAGAGCTCTGGGGCCAACGTCCTGACTTTC. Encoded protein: CASSRESSGANVLTF.

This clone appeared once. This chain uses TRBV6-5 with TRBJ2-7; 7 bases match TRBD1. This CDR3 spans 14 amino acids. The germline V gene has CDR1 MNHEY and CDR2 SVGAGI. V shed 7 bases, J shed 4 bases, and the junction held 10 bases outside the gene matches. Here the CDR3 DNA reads TGTGCCAGCACCCCCGGGACAGCTCTTTACGAGCAGTACTTC. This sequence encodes CASTPGTALYEQYF.